The rows below give T cell receptor beta chains drawn from one sample of a study of CD4 T cells in relation to SARS-CoV-2 and coronaviruses. Method: immunoSEQ multiplex PCR; TCRdb's copy keeps in-frame clones and lacks some. The profile shows 55,000 to 70,000 clones, roughly 93% of them singletons. The sequencing sample was made of naive CD4+ T cells from PBMCs. The receptors shown here come from a human donor in good health. The conserved cysteine and the conserved F or W are not part of the CDR3 here.

>TRBJ2-5|TRBV7-9
ASNEQGASETQY
>TRBJ2-1|TRBV6-4
ASKKSEQF
>TRBJ2-2|TRBV7-3
ASSMGQGDTGELF
>TRBJ2-5|TRBV5-4
ASRTTSDHTGGQY
>TRBJ2-1|TRBV30
AWSPGGLAGEQF
>TRBJ2-7|TRBV4-2
ASSLARAVTYEQY
>TRBJ1-4|TRBV19
ASCTGFYPEKLF
>TRBJ2-3|TRBV5-1
ASSWGSSTDTQY
>TRBJ1-1|TRBV19
ASSPRTGETEAF
>TRBJ2-3|TRBV7-2
ASSDQGPPSTDTQY
>TRBJ1-2|TRBV2
GRETSGYGYT
>TRBJ1-5|TRBV5-4
ASSLGGGQGSQPQH
>TRBJ1-1|TRBV9
ASSPGGQTNTEAF
>TRBJ1-2|TRBV29-1
SAAHRDRRKYT
>TRBJ2-5|TRBV5-1
ASSLGLAGRYQETQY
>TRBJ1-5|TRBV7-2
ASSLYNQPQH
>TRBJ2-7|TRBV2
ASSEGGGGAEQY
>TRBJ1-4|TRBV7-2
ASSLDGQGDEKLF
>TRBJ2-1|TRBV28
ASSYSGTSGRDEQF
>TRBJ2-5|TRBV5-1
ASSLATSGGAETQY
>TRBJ2-1|TRBV7-2
ASSLVAGGEQF
>TRBJ2-1|TRBV24-1
ATSILYNEQF
>TRBJ1-6|TRBV6-5
ASRNTGIGSPLH
>TRBJ1-2|TRBV2
ASSEALDGLNYGYT
>TRBJ2-7|TRBV25-1
ASSGREGPYEQY
>TRBJ2-7|TRBV11-3
ASSFSGRADEQY
>TRBJ2-2|TRBV7-3
ASSPGLAPAGELF
>TRBJ2-7|TRBV18
ASSAGTYEQY
>TRBJ2-1|TRBV6-1
ASSEEGGGAGEQF
>TRBJ1-5|TRBV28
ASSLLRQPQH
>TRBJ1-1|TRBV28
ASSLFRIMNTEAF
>TRBJ2-3|TRBV24-1
ATSDLNRDLTDTQY
>TRBJ2-7|TRBV7-2
ASSTTGTGFYEQY
>TRBJ2-5|TRBV29-1
SVEGAGPETQY
>TRBJ1-2|TRBV11-2
ASSLPLPYGYT
>TRBJ2-5|TRBV3-1/TRBV3-2
ASSSRDRGETQY
>TRBJ1-1|TRBV5-1
ASTQKGQDMNTEAF
>TRBJ2-1|TRBV30
AWSVRTSGYNEQF